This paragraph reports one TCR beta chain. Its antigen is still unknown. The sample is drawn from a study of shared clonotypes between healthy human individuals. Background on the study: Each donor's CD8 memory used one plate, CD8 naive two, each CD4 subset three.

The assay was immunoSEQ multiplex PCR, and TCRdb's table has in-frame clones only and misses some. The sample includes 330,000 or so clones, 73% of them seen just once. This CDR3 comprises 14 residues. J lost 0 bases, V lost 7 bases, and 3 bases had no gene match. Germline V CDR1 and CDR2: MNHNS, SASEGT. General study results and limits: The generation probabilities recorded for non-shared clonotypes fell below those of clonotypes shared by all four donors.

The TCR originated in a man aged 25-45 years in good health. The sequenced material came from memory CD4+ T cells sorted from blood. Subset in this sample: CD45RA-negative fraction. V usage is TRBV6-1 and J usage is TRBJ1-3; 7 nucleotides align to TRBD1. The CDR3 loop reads CASMTGFSGNTIYF. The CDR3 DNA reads TGTGCCAGCATGACAGGGTTCTCTGGAAACACCATATATTTT.